This TCR beta chain was identified during a study of T cell responses to AZD1222 COVID-19 vaccine. Study-level results: Unmutated variant regions are reportedly the target of nearly half of TCRs that are spike-specific. Seropositive at baseline were only five or six AZD1222 recipients. Compared with day 0, the breadth and depth of the Spike-specific TCR repertoire rose significantly after two doses of AZD1222. Donors in the cohort were predominantly white British and more often female, and clonal diversity was possibly underestimated.

In this sample, this clone turned up once. Its antigen is undetermined. Libraries were prepared by immunoSEQ multiplex PCR; TCRdb keeps only in-frame clonotypes and omits some of them. The sample records around 69,000 clones, roughly 84% being singletons. V shed 8 bases and J shed 5 bases, with 10 bases lying between them. The CDR3 covers 12 residues. CDR1 SNHLY and CDR2 FYNNEI come from the germline V gene. The genes are TRBV2 and TRBJ1-5; D is perhaps TRBD1 (6 bases). This sample comprised peripheral blood, obtained on day 0 of AZD1222 vaccination. This clonotype was sampled from an adult in good health. CDR3 residues: CASGTGYQPQHF. The CDR3 nucleotides are TGTGCCAGCGGCACAGGGTATCAGCCCCAGCATTTT.